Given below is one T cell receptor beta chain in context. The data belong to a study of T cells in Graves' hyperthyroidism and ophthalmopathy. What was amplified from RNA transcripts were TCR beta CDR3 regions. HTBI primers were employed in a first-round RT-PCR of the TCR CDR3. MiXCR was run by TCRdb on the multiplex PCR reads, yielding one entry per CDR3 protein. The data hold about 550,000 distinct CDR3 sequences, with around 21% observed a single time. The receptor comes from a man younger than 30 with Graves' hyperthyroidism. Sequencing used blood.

CDR3 bases: TGCGCCAGCAGCCTAGATGGTAGGACTGGAGCCTACGAGCAGTACTTC. Protein sequence: CASSLDGRTGAYEQYF. The J gene is TRBJ2-7, the V gene TRBV4-1, with D possibly being TRBD2 (5 bases). The V and J ends lost 4 bases and 2 bases respectively, with 18 bases between them. This CDR3 comprises 16 residues. Per the germline V gene, CDR1 is MGHRA and CDR2 is YSYEKL.